This TCR beta chain is from a study of T cells of healthy individuals. The CDR3 covers 19 residues. J gave up 0 bases and V 5 bases, and 19 bases lay outside the gene matches. In TCRdb, the 5' RACE reads were re-called with MiXCR into one record per CDR3 protein. This table has 55,000 to 65,000 distinct CDR3 sequences, about 17% appearing once. This clonotype was picked up a small number of times. The receptor's source is a human donor in good health. The gene calls are TRBV12-3 or TRBV12-4 and TRBJ2-7; TRBD1 matches 7 bases. The CDR3, as DNA: TGTGCCAGCAGTCCCCAAGGCCTGACAGGGCTTGGGGACTCCTACGAGCAGTACTTC. It translates to CASSPQGLTGLGDSYEQYF.